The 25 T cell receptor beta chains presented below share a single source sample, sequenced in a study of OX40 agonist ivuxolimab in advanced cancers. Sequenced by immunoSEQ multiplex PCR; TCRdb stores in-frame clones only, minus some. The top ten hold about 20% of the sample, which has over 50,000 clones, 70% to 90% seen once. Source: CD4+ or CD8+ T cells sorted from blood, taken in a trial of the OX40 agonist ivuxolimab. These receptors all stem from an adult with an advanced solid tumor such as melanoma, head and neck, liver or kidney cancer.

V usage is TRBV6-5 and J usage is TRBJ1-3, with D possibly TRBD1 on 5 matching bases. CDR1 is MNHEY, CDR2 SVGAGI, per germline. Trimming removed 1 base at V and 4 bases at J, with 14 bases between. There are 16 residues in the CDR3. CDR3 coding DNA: TGTGCCAGCAGTTACTACCCCCAGGGCTCAGGAAACACCATATATTTT. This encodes CASSYYPQGSGNTIYF.

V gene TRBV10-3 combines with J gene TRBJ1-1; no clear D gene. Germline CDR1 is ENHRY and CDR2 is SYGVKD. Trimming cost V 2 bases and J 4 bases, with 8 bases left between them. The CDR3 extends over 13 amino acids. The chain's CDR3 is CAISEGLITEAFF. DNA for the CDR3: TGTGCCATCAGTGAGGGTCTGATCACTGAAGCTTTCTTT.

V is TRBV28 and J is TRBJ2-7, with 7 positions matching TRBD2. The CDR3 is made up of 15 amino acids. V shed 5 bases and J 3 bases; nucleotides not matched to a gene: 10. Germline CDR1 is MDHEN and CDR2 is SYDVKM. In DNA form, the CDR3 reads TGTGCCAGCAGTCCTCTAGCGGAGGCTTACTACGAGCAGTACTTC. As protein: CASSPLAEAYYEQYF.

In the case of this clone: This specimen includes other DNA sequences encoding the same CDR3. The chain's CDR3 is CASSLGRDEQYF. The CDR3 region has the DNA TGTGCCAGCAGTTTGGGCAGGGACGAGCAGTACTTC. The chain carries TRBV28 and TRBJ2-7, with a weak D call TRBD1 (5 bases). CDR1 MDHEN and CDR2 SYDVKM come from the germline V gene. The CDR3 totals 12 residues. Trimming removed 3 bases at V and 5 bases at J, with 8 bases between.

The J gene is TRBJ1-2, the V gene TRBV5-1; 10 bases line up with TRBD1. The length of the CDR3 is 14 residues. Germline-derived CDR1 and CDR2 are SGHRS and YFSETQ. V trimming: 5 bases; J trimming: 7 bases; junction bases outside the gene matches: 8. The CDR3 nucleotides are TGCGCCAGCAGTCCGGGACAGGGGAAAATTGGCTACACCTTC. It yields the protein CASSPGQGKIGYTF. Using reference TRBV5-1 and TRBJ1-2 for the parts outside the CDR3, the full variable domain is KAGVTQTPRYLIKTRGQQVTLSCSPISGHRSVSWYQQTPGQGLQFLFEYFSETQRNKGNFPGRFSGRQFSNSRSEMNVSTLELGDSALYLCASSPGQGKIGYTFGSGTRLTVV.

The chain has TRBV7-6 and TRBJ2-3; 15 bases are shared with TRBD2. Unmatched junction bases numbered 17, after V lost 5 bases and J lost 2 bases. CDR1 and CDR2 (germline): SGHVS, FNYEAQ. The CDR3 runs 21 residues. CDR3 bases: TGTGCCAGCAGCCCACCTGTGGGACTAGCGGGAGGCGGTGGGTCCACAGATACGCAGTATTTT. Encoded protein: CASSPPVGLAGGGGSTDTQYF.

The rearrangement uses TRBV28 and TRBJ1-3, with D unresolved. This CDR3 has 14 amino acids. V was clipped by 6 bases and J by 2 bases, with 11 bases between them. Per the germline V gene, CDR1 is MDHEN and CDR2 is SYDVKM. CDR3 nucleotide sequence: TGTGCCAGCAGATTCGCGGGTCCTGGAAACACCATATATTTT. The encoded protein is CASRFAGPGNTIYF.

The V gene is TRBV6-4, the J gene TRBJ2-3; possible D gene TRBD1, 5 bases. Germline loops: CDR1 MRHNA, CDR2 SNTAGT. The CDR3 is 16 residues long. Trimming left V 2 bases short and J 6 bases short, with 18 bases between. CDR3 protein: CASSDGFGTGSDTQYF. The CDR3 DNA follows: TGTGCCAGCAGTGACGGGTTTGGAACAGGCTCTGATACGCAGTATTTT.

The DNA of the CDR3 is TGCGCCAGCAGTGAGCCTAGCGGGAGTGTCGAAGAGACCCAGTACTTC. Translation: CASSEPSGSVEETQYF. This chain links TRBV10-2 with TRBJ2-5; 10 positions agree with TRBD2. The CDR3 length is 16 residues. V shed 2 bases, J shed 3 bases, and the junction held 6 bases outside the gene matches. Germline V gene data show CDR1 as WSHSY and CDR2 as SAAADI.

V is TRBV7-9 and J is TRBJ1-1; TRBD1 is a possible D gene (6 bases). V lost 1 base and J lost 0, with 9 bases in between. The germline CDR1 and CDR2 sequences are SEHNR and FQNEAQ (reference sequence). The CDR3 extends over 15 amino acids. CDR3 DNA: TGTGCCAGCAGCTTAGTGGGGGGCATGAACACTGAAGCTTTCTTT. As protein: CASSLVGGMNTEAFF.

CDR3 region: CASSPTSSPDTQYF. CDR3 DNA: TGTGCCAGCAGCCCCACCTCTTCCCCGGATACGCAGTATTTT. The chain links TRBV9 to TRBJ2-3, with unresolved D. The CDR3 extends over 14 amino acids. Germline V gene lookup returns CDR1 SGDLS and CDR2 YYNGEE. Between the trimmed V and J ends, which lost 4 bases and 6 bases, there was a span of 15 bases.

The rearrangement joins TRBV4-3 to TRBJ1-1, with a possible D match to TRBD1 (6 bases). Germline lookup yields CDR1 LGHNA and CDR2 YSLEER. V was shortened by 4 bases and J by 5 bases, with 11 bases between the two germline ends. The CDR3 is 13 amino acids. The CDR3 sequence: CASSPWRGTEAFF. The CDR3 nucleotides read TGCGCCAGCAGCCCCTGGAGGGGGACTGAAGCTTTCTTT.

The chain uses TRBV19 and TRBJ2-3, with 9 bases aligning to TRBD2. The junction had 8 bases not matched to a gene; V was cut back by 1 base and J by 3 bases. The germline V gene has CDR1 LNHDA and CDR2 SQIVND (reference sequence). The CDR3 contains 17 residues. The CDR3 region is CASSIGAGAGGTDTQYF. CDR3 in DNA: TGTGCCAGTAGTATAGGAGCGGGAGCGGGAGGTACAGATACGCAGTATTTT.

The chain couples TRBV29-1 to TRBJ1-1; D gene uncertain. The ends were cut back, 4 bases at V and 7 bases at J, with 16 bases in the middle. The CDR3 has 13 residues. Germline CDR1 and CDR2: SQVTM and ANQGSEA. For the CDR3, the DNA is TGCAGCGTTGGGTTAATGACATGGAATGAAGCTTTCTTT. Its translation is CSVGLMTWNEAFF. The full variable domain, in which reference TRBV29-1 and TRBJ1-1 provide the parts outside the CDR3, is SAVISQKPSRDICQRGTSLTIQCQVDSQVTMMFWYRQQPGQSLTLIATANQGSEATYESGFVIDKFPISRPNLTFSTLTVSNMSPEDSSIYLCSVGLMTWNEAFFGQGTRLTVV.

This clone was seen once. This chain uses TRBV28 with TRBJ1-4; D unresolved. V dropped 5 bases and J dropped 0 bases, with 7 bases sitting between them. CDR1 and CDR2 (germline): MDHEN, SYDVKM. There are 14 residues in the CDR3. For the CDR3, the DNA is TGTGCCAGCAGTCTGCAGTCAACTAATGAAAAACTGTTTTTT. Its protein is CASSLQSTNEKLFF.

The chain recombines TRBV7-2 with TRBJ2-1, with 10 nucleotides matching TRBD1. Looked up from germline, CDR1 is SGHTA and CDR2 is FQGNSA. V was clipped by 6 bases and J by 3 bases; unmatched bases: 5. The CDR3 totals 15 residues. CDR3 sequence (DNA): TGTGCCAGCAGTCCGGGACAGGGGATCTACAATGAGCAGTTCTTC. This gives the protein CASSPGQGIYNEQFF.

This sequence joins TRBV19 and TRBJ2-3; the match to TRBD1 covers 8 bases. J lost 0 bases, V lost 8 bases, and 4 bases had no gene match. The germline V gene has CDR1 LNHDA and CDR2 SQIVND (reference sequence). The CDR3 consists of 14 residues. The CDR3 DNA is TGTGCCAGTGTGGACAGGGAAAGCACAGATACGCAGTATTTT. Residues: CASVDRESTDTQYF.

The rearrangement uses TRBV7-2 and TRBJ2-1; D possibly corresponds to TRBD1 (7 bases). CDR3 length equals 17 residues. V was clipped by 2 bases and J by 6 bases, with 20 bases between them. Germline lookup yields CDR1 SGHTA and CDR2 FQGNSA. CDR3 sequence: CASSLTVDREDFNEQFF. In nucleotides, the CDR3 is TGTGCCAGCAGCTTAACGGTCGACAGGGAGGATTTCAATGAGCAGTTCTTC.

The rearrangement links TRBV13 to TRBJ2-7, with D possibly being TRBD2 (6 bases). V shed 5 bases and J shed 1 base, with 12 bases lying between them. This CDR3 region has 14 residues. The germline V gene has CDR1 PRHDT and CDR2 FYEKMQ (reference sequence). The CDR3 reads CASSAGLQSYEQYF. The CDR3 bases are TGTGCCAGCAGCGCGGGACTTCAGTCCTACGAGCAGTACTTC.

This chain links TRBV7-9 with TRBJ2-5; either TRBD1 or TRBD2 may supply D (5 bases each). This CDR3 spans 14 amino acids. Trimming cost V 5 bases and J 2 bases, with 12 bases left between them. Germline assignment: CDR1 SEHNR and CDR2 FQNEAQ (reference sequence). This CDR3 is CASSARDGQETQYF. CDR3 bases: TGTGCCAGCAGCGCACGGGACGGGCAAGAGACCCAGTACTTC.

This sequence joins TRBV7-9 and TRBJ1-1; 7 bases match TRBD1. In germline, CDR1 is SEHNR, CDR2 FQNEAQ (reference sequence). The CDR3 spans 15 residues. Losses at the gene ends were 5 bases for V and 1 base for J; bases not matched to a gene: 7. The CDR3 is CASSDPGQWNTEAFF. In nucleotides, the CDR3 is TGTGCCAGCAGCGATCCGGGACAGTGGAACACTGAAGCTTTCTTT.

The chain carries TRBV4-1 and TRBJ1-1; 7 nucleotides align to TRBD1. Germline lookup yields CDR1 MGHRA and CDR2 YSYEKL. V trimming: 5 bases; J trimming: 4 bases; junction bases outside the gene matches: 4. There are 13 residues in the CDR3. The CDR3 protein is CASSDRVATEAFF. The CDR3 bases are TGCGCCAGCAGCGACAGGGTGGCCACTGAAGCTTTCTTT.

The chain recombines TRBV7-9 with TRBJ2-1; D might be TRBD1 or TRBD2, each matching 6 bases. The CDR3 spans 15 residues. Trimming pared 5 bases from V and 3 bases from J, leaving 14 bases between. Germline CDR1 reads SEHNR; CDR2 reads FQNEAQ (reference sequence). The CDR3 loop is CASSPRGEVYNEQFF. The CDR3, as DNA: TGTGCCAGCAGCCCGAGGGGGGAGGTCTACAATGAGCAGTTCTTC.

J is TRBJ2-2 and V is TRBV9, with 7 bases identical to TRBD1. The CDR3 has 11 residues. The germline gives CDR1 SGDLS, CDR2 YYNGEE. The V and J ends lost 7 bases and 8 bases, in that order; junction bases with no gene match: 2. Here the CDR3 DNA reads TGTGCCAGCTCAGGGGGAGGGGAGCTGTTTTTT. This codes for CASSGGGELFF.

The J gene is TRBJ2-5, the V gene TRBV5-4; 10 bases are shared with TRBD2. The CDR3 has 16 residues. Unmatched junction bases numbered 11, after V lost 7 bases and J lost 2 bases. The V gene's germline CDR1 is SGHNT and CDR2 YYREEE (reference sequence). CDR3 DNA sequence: TGTGCCAGCCACCCGGGAGCGGGAGGGAATCAAGAGACCCAGTACTTC. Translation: CASHPGAGGNQETQYF. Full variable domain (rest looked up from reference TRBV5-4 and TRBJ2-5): ETGVTQSPTHLIKTRGQQVTLRCSSQSGHNTVSWYQQALGQGPQFIFQYYREEENGRGNFPPRFSGLQFPNYSSELNVNALELDDSALYLCASHPGAGGNQETQYFGPGTRLLVL.